The 30 T cell receptor beta chains given below trace back to one sample, sequenced in a study of cytomegalovirus exposure and HLA in healthy donors. The data were produced by immunoSEQ multiplex PCR, yet TCRdb's version contains in-frame clones alone and is incomplete. Of approximately 120,000 clones in the sample, just under 95% were seen once. Sequenced material: PBMCs. Receptors were obtained from a woman between 18 and 29 years old in good health and CMV-seronegative.

V and J are TRBV6-6 and TRBJ2-3, with D possibly being TRBD1 (5 bases). The germline V and J ends were trimmed by 0 bases and 3 bases, with 10 bases remaining between them. The germline V gene encodes CDR1 MNHNY and CDR2 SVGAGI (reference sequence). The CDR3 extends over 15 amino acids. The CDR3 reads CASSYSSTGTDTQYF. In nucleotides, the CDR3 is TGTGCCAGCAGTTACTCGAGCACAGGAACAGATACGCAGTATTTT.

This rearrangement joins TRBV6-4 to TRBJ1-1, with 8 bases aligning to TRBD1. This CDR3 is built from 13 residues. The J segment lost 6 bases and the V segment lost 4 bases, leaving 4 bases of the junction unmatched. Germline CDR1 is MRHNA and CDR2 is SNTAGT. The CDR3 nucleotides read TGTGCCAGCAGTGTGCAACAGGGGGCTGAAGCTTTCTTT. Protein sequence: CASSVQQGAEAFF.

The chain employs TRBV19 and TRBJ2-2; D remains unclear. Between the trimmed V and J ends, which lost 4 bases and 7 bases, there was a span of 13 bases. Germline assignment: CDR1 LNHDA and CDR2 SQIVND (reference sequence). The CDR3 sequence is 14 residues long. CDR3 in DNA: TGTGCCAGTAGTACGGCTGCGGTCCACGGGGAGCTGTTTTTT. It specifies CASSTAAVHGELFF. The variable domain in full, completed from reference TRBV19 and TRBJ2-2, reads DGGITQSPKYLFRKEGQNVTLSCEQNLNHDAMYWYRQDPGQGLRLIYYSQIVNDFQKGDIAEGYSVSREKKESFPLTVTSAQKNPTAFYLCASSTAAVHGELFFGEGSRLTVL.

The chain uses TRBV6-5 and TRBJ2-7, with D perhaps TRBD2 (5 bases). The germline CDR1 and CDR2 sequences are MNHEY and SVGAGI. This CDR3 has 14 residues. Trimming removed 3 bases from V and 0 bases from J, with 9 bases in between. The CDR3 coding sequence is TGTGCCAGCAGTTATTCTGGGAGCTCCTACGAGCAGTACTTC. This codes for CASSYSGSSYEQYF.

V and J are TRBV9 and TRBJ1-3; TRBD1 agrees at 7 bases. The CDR3 loop spans 15 amino acids. The germline V gene encodes CDR1 SGDLS and CDR2 YYNGEE. The V segment lost 3 bases and the J segment 2 bases; nucleotides outside the gene matches: 5. The chain's CDR3 is CASSGQGFPGNTIYF. CDR3 coding DNA: TGTGCCAGCAGCGGACAGGGATTTCCTGGAAACACCATATATTTT.

This clone appeared a single time. This rearrangement joins TRBV7-3 to TRBJ2-1, with 11 bases lining up with TRBD1. With 5 bases clipped from V and 7 bases from J, the junction kept 4 bases outside the gene matches. Germline V lookup: CDR1 SGHTA, CDR2 FQGTGA. The CDR3 consists of 14 residues. The CDR3 bases are TGTGCCAGCAGCGAAGGGACAGGGGGAAATGAGCAGTTCTTC. This encodes CASSEGTGGNEQFF.

The gene calls are TRBV15 and TRBJ2-7, with TRBD2 as a possible D gene (5 bases). The V gene lost 4 bases and the J gene lost 3 bases, with 13 bases spanning the gap. This CDR3 is built from 14 residues. Per the germline V gene, CDR1 is LNHNV and CDR2 is YYDKDF (reference sequence). DNA for the CDR3: TGTGCCACCAGCACCTCATGGGGAGACTACGAGCAGTACTTC. This translates into CATSTSWGDYEQYF. Using reference TRBV15 and TRBJ2-7 for the parts outside the CDR3, the full variable domain is DAMVIQNPRYQVTQFGKPVTLSCSQTLNHNVMYWYQQKSSQAPKLLFHYYDKDFNNEADTPDNFQSRRPNTSFCFLDIRSPGLGDTAMYLCATSTSWGDYEQYFGPGTRLTVT.

This chain joins TRBV6-1 and TRBJ1-4, with no clear D. Looked up from germline, CDR1 is MNHNS and CDR2 is SASEGT. The CDR3 runs to 13 residues. V dropped 5 bases and J dropped 8 bases, with 12 bases sitting between them. The CDR3 protein is CASSSGGREKLFF. The CDR3 bases are TGTGCCAGCAGTTCCGGAGGGAGGGAAAAACTGTTTTTT.

The rearrangement joins TRBV9 to TRBJ2-7; 7 nucleotides line up with TRBD1. This CDR3 region has 16 residues. The J segment lost 6 bases and the V segment lost 1 base, leaving 13 bases of the junction unmatched. Germline CDR1 is SGDLS and CDR2 is YYNGEE. The CDR3 is CASSVTPQTGTGEQYF. CDR3 DNA sequence: TGTGCCAGCAGCGTAACCCCCCAGACAGGGACGGGCGAGCAGTACTTC.

As to this clone: At one end, the junction sequence differs from germline, possibly due to a read error. The chain is built from TRBV19 and TRBJ2-3; D may be TRBD2 (6 bases). Per germline, CDR1 LNHDA and CDR2 SQIVND (reference sequence). The CDR3 extends over 15 amino acids. CDR3 loop: CASSMGGPRTDTRYF. The CDR3 DNA follows: TGTGCCAGTAGTATGGGAGGCCCCCGCACAGATACGCGGTATTTT.

The chain has TRBV2 and TRBJ2-5; a possible D gene is TRBD2 (5 bases). The length of the CDR3 is 16 residues. V lost 4 bases to trimming and J lost 2 bases, with 17 bases between them. Germline loops: CDR1 SNHLY, CDR2 FYNNEI. The CDR3 DNA follows: TGTGCCAGCAGTGGAGGCCCGGACTTTCTACAAGAGACCCAGTACTTC. Encoded protein: CASSGGPDFLQETQYF. The full variable domain, rest sourced from reference TRBV2 and TRBJ2-5, is EPEVTQTPSHQVTQMGQEVILRCVPISNHLYFYWYRQILGQKVEFLVSFYNNEISEKSEIFDDQFSVERPDGSNFTLKIRSTKLEDSAMYFCASSGGPDFLQETQYFGPGTRLLVL.

This clone was counted a single time. This rearrangement joins TRBV28 to TRBJ2-5; maybe TRBD2 (6 bases). Trimming shortened V by 7 bases and J by 6 bases, and 15 bases separated the two germline ends. The CDR3 covers 13 residues. The germline V gene has CDR1 MDHEN and CDR2 SYDVKM. DNA of the CDR3: TGTGCCAGCACGACCGCGGGGAGGAAGACCCAGTACTTC. This gives the protein CASTTAGRKTQYF.

In this sample, this clone turned up once. This chain links TRBV5-1 with TRBJ1-5, with a weak D call TRBD1 (6 bases). The V end was cut by 1 base, the J end by 6 bases, with 14 bases between. CDR3 size: 15 residues. The germline gives CDR1 SGHRS, CDR2 YFSETQ. CDR3 protein: CASSLSGDRFQPQHF. CDR3 sequence (DNA): TGCGCCAGCAGCTTGTCAGGGGACCGCTTTCAGCCCCAGCATTTT. The complete variable domain, with remaining parts taken from reference TRBV5-1 and TRBJ1-5, reads KAGVTQTPRYLIKTRGQQVTLSCSPISGHRSVSWYQQTPGQGLQFLFEYFSETQRNKGNFPGRFSGRQFSNSRSEMNVSTLELGDSALYLCASSLSGDRFQPQHFGDGTRLSIL.

This sequence joins TRBV19 and TRBJ2-1, with 7 bases identical to TRBD2. The V gene end was trimmed by 3 bases and the J gene end by 9 bases; junction bases not matched to a gene: 8. The germline V gene encodes CDR1 LNHDA and CDR2 SQIVND (reference sequence). This CDR3 comprises 14 residues. The DNA for the CDR3 is TGTGCCAGTAGTATCCAGCGGACTAGTGGTGAGCAGTTCTTC. Translated: CASSIQRTSGEQFF.

V usage is TRBV5-4 and J usage is TRBJ2-7; D may be TRBD2 (6 bases). The CDR3 totals 15 residues. Germline V CDR1 and CDR2: SGHNT, YYREEE (reference sequence). Between the trimmed V and J ends, which lost 1 base and 2 bases, there was a span of 13 bases. The CDR3 is CASSLYRELPYEQYF. The CDR3 region has the DNA TGTGCCAGCAGCTTGTATCGGGAGCTACCCTACGAGCAGTACTTC.

The chain has TRBV4-1 and TRBJ1-1, with 10 positions matching TRBD1. V shed 2 bases, J shed 5 bases, and the junction held 5 bases outside the gene matches. Looked up from germline, CDR1 is MGHRA and CDR2 is YSYEKL. The CDR3 runs to 15 residues. The CDR3, as DNA: TGCGCCAGCAGCCAATGGGACAGGGGAGGTACTGAAGCTTTCTTT. Translating gives CASSQWDRGGTEAFF.

The rearrangement links TRBV5-4 to TRBJ2-7; 9 bases line up with TRBD1. In germline, CDR1 is SGHNT, CDR2 YYREEE (reference sequence). The V gene end was trimmed by 3 bases and the J gene end by 3 bases; junction bases not matched to a gene: 4. The CDR3 is 14 amino acids. The CDR3 protein is CASSSGQGFYEQYF. The CDR3 region has the DNA TGTGCCAGCAGCTCGGGACAGGGTTTCTACGAGCAGTACTTC.

The chain couples TRBV19 to TRBJ1-2; D unresolved. Trimming pared 3 bases from V and 4 bases from J, leaving 18 bases between. Germline-derived CDR1 and CDR2 are LNHDA and SQIVND (reference sequence). The CDR3 loop spans 16 amino acids. CDR3 amino acids: CASSMEPGSILYGYTF. CDR3 coding DNA: TGTGCCAGTAGTATGGAGCCCGGAAGCATTCTCTATGGCTACACCTTC.

CDR3 residues: CASSEGLAGAYEQYF. The CDR3 DNA is TGTGCCAGCAGTGAAGGACTAGCGGGGGCCTACGAGCAGTACTTC. This chain connects TRBV6-1 to TRBJ2-7; TRBD2 matches at 12 bases. Germline V lookup: CDR1 MNHNS, CDR2 SASEGT. This CDR3 is 15 amino acids long. V lost 1 base to trimming and J lost 2 bases; unmatched junction nucleotides: 0.

The CDR3 DNA sequence: TGCGCCAGCAGCCGCCCGGGACAGGGGACTAGCACAGATACGCAGTATTTT. The encoded protein is CASSRPGQGTSTDTQYF. The chain joins TRBV5-1 to TRBJ2-3, with TRBD1 matching 10 bases. Germline CDR1 reads SGHRS; CDR2 reads YFSETQ. J was trimmed by 0 bases and V by 4 bases; bases with no gene match: 8. The CDR3 sequence is 17 residues long.

This chain connects TRBV19 to TRBJ1-2; TRBD1 aligns across 7 bases. This CDR3 comprises 14 residues. Losses at the gene ends were 7 bases for V and 7 bases for J; bases not matched to a gene: 12. Germline V gene data show CDR1 as LNHDA and CDR2 as SQIVND (reference sequence). In nucleotides, the CDR3 is TGTGCCAGTACCGCTGACAGGGAGCTGGCTGGCTACACCTTC. Translated: CASTADRELAGYTF.

V and J are TRBV18 and TRBJ2-3; TRBD2 agrees at 7 bases. Germline loops: CDR1 KGHSH, CDR2 LQKENI. V lost 5 bases and J lost 2; bases outside the gene matches: 4. This CDR3 comprises 14 residues. The CDR3 here is CASSGLGPTDTQYF. In DNA, the CDR3 is TGTGCCAGCTCAGGACTAGGGCCCACAGATACGCAGTATTTT.

The chain couples TRBV19 to TRBJ1-2, with a possible D match to TRBD1 (6 bases). CDR3 length: 16 amino acids. Trimming left V 0 bases short and J 4 bases short, with 15 bases between. Germline V lookup: CDR1 LNHDA, CDR2 SQIVND (reference sequence). The CDR3 here is CASSIDAGGLVYGYTF. CDR3 in DNA: TGTGCCAGTAGTATAGATGCGGGGGGCCTAGTCTATGGCTACACCTTC.

The chain combines TRBV14 with TRBJ2-1, with 7 bases identical to TRBD1. The germline V gene has CDR1 SGHDN and CDR2 FVKESK. The CDR3 extends over 15 amino acids. The junction had 3 bases not matched to a gene; V was cut back by 4 bases and J by 0 bases. Written as DNA, the CDR3 is TGTGCCAGCAGCCCAGCAGGGGGCTCCTACAATGAGCAGTTCTTC. Encoded protein: CASSPAGGSYNEQFF.

The chain is built from TRBV2 and TRBJ1-6; TRBD1 aligns across 9 bases. The CDR3 consists of 14 residues. Germline loops: CDR1 SNHLY, CDR2 FYNNEI. Losses at the gene ends were 6 bases for V and 11 bases for J; bases not matched to a gene: 8. The CDR3 here is CASRADRGNAPLHF. CDR3 coding DNA: TGTGCCAGCAGGGCGGACAGGGGCAACGCACCCCTCCACTTT.

The chain recombines TRBV7-9 with TRBJ2-7; the D gene is possibly TRBD2 (6 bases). Germline CDR1 reads SEHNR; CDR2 reads FQNEAQ (reference sequence). The CDR3 runs to 13 residues. V dropped 4 bases and J dropped 9 bases, with 16 bases sitting between them. The CDR3 DNA reads as TGTGCCAGCAGCTCCCCGGGGGAGCCCGTGCAGTACTTC. Protein product: CASSSPGEPVQYF.

The chain couples TRBV5-1 to TRBJ2-2; 10 positions agree with TRBD2. The V and J ends lost 4 bases and 2 bases, in that order; junction bases with no gene match: 8. Germline V gives CDR1 SGHRS, CDR2 YFSETQ. The length of the CDR3 is 17 residues. Written as DNA, the CDR3 is TGCGCCAGCAGCAGCCCAATAGCGGGGGGAAACACCGGGGAGCTGTTTTTT. Residues: CASSSPIAGGNTGELFF.

The chain recombines TRBV23-1 with TRBJ1-3; TRBD1 is a possible D gene (6 bases). TRBV23-1 carries the ORF label, with uncertain function. V lost 6 bases to trimming and J lost 0 bases, with 12 bases between them. The CDR3 is 15 residues long. CDR3 bases: TGCGCCAGCAGCCCGGACAGCCACTCTGGAAACACCATATATTTT. It translates to CASSPDSHSGNTIYF.

The chain recombines TRBV28 with TRBJ1-5; D is unclear. The CDR3 has 15 residues. Germline CDR1 MDHEN, CDR2 SYDVKM. Trimming left V 2 bases short and J 0 bases short, with 8 bases between. CDR3 in amino acids: CASSLKSYSNQPQHF. The DNA of the CDR3 is TGTGCCAGCAGTTTAAAGAGCTATAGCAATCAGCCCCAGCATTTT.

As to this clone: This specimen includes other DNA sequences encoding the same CDR3. J is TRBJ1-1 and V is TRBV28; D remains ambiguous. V was clipped by 3 bases and J by 2 bases, with 10 bases between them. The CDR3 sequence is 14 residues long. Germline V gene lookup returns CDR1 MDHEN and CDR2 SYDVKM. Here the CDR3 reads CASSFTGTNTEAFF. The CDR3 DNA follows: TGTGCCAGCAGTTTCACGGGAACTAACACTGAAGCTTTCTTT.